This T cell receptor (beta chain) was recovered during a study of esophageal squamous cell carcinoma under preoperative chemotherapy. Time point indicated: before preoperative PTX-NDP chemotherapy. TCRdb re-analysed the PCR reads in MiXCR, keeping a single row per CDR3 protein. The table shows fewer than 40,000 distinct CDR3 sequences, with under 55% occurring only once. The sample holds many counts of this clonotype. The TCR was taken from a human donor with esophageal squamous cell carcinoma. The donor label of this sample is uncertain. Sampling was carried out from a patient given preoperative chemotherapy.

The CDR3 DNA reads as TGTGCCAGCATGCCTGAGCGGGAGGTTGGCTACGAGCAGTTCTTC. Protein sequence: CASMPEREVGYEQFF. This chain joins TRBV11-2 and TRBJ2-1; the match to TRBD2 covers 9 bases. Unmatched junction bases numbered 14, after V lost 7 bases and J lost 10 bases. The CDR3 covers 15 residues. Germline V gene lookup returns CDR1 SGHAT and CDR2 FQNNGV.